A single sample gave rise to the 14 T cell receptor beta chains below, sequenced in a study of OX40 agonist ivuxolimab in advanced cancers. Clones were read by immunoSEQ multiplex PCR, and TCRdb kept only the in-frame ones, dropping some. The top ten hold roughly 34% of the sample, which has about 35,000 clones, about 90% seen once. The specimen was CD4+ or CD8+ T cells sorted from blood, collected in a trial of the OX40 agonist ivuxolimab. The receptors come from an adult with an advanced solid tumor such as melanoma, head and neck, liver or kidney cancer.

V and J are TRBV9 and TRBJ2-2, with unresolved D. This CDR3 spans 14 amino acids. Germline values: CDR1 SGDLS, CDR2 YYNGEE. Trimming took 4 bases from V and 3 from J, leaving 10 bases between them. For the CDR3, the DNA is TGTGCCAGCAGCCCCCCTCGGGACACCGGGGAGCTGTTTTTT. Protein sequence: CASSPPRDTGELFF. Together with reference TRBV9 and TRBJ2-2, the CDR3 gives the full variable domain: DSGVTQTPKHLITATGQRVTLRCSPRSGDLSVYWYQQSLDQGLQFLIQYYNGEERAKGNILERFSAQQFPDLHSELNLSSLELGDSALYFCASSPPRDTGELFFGEGSRLTVL.

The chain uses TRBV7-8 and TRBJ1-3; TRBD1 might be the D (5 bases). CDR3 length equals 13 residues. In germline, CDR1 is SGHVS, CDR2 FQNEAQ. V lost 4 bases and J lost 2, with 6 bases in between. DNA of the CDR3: TGTGCCAGCAGCTCGGGACCTGGAAACACCATATATTTT. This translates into CASSSGPGNTIYF.

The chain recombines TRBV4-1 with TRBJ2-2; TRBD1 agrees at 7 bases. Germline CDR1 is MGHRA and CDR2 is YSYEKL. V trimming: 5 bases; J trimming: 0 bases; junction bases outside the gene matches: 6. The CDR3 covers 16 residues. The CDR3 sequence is CASSSTQGPNTGELFF. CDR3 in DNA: TGCGCCAGCAGCAGCACACAGGGGCCGAACACCGGGGAGCTGTTTTTT.

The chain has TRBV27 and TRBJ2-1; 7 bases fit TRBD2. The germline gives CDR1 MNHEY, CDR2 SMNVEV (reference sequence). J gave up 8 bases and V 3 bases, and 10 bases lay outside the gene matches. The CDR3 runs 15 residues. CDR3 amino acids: CASSFRPSGRDEQFF. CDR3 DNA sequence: TGTGCCAGCAGTTTTAGGCCTAGCGGTCGGGATGAGCAGTTCTTC.

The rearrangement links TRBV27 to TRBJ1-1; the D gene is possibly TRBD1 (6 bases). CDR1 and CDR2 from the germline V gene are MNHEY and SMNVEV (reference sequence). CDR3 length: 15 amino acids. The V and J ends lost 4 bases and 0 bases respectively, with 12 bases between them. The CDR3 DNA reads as TGTGCCAGCAGTTCATCTACAGGGATGAACACTGAAGCTTTCTTT. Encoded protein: CASSSSTGMNTEAFF.

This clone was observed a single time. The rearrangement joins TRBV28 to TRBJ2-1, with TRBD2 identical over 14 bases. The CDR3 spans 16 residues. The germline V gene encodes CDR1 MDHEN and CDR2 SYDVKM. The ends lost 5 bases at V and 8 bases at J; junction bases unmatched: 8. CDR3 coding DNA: TGTGCCAGCAGTCCCGCGGGACTAGCGGGAGTGGATGAGCAGTTCTTC. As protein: CASSPAGLAGVDEQFF.

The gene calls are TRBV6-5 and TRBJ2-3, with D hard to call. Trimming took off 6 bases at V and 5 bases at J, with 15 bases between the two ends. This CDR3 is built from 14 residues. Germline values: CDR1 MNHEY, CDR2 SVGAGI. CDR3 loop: CASSYTRVGDTQYF. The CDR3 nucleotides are TGTGCCAGCAGCTACACACGGGTGGGAGATACGCAGTATTTT.

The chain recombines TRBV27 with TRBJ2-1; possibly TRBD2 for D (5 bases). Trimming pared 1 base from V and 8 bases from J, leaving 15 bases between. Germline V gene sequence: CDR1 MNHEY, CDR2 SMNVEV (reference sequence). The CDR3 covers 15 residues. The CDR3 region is CASSLWVARVDEQFF. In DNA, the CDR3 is TGTGCCAGCAGTTTATGGGTGGCGAGGGTAGATGAGCAGTTCTTC.

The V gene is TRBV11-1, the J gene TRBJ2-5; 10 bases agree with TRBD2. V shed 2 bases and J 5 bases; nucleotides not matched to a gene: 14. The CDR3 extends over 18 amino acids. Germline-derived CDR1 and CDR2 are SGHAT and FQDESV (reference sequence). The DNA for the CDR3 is TGTGCCAGCAGCTTAAGGACTAGCGGTTATATGGGGGAGGAGACCCAGTACTTC. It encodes CASSLRTSGYMGEETQYF. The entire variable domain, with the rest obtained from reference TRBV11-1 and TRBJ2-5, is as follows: EAEVAQSPRYKITEKSQAVAFWCDPISGHATLYWYRQILGQGPELLVQFQDESVVDDSQLPKDRFSAERLKGVDSTLKIQPAELGDSAMYLCASSLRTSGYMGEETQYFGPGTRLLVL.

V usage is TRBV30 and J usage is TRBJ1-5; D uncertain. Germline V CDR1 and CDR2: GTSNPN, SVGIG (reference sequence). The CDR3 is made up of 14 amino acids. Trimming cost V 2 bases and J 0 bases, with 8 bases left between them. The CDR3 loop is CAWSRTDSNQPQHF. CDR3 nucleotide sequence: TGTGCCTGGAGTAGAACGGATAGCAATCAGCCCCAGCATTTT.

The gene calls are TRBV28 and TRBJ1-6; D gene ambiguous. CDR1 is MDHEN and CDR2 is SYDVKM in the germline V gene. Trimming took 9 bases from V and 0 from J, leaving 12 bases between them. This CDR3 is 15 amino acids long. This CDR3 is CASSITGSYNSPLHF. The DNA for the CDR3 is TGTGCCAGTAGTATCACTGGCTCCTATAATTCACCCCTCCACTTT.

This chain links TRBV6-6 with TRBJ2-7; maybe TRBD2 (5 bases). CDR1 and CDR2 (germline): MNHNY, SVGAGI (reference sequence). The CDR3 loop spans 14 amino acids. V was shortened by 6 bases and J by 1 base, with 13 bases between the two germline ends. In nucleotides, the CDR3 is TGTGCCAGCAGCTCAGTCGGAGGTTCCTACGAGCAGTACTTC. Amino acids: CASSSVGGSYEQYF.

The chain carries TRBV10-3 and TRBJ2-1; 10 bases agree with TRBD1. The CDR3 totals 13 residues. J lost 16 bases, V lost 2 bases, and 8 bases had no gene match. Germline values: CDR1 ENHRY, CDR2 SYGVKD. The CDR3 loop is CAISEPPGQGKFF. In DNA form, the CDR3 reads TGTGCCATCAGTGAGCCGCCGGGACAGGGGAAATTCTTC.

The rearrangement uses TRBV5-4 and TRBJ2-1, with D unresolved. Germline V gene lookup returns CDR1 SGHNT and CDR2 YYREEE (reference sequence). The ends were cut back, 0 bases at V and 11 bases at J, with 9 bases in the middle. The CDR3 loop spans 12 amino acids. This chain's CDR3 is CASSLGQKQQFF. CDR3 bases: TGTGCCAGCAGCTTGGGGCAGAAGCAGCAGTTCTTC.